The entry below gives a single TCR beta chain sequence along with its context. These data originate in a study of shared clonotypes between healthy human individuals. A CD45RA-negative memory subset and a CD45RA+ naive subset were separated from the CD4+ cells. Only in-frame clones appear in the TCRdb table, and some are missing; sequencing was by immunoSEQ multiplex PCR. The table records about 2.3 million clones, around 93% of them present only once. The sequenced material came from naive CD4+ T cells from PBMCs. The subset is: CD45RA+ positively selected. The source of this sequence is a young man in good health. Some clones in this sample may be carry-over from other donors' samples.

The CDR3 nucleotides are TGTGCCTGGAGCCCTCCCCCGGGCTGGAAGACCCAGTACTTC. It is translated as CAWSPPPGWKTQYF. V usage is TRBV30 and J usage is TRBJ2-5, with D unclear. V gave up 3 bases and J gave up 6 bases, with 17 bases separating them. CDR1 and CDR2 (germline): GTSNPN, SVGIG (reference sequence). CDR3 size: 14 residues.